What follows are 18 T cell receptor beta chains derived from one specimen sequenced in a study of cytomegalovirus exposure and HLA in healthy donors (dated by TCRdb to 2017 to 2019). Libraries were built with the immunoSEQ multiplex PCR assay. The immuneACCESS repertoire file appears here via TCRdb, limited to in-frame rearrangements. These files lack a portion of the clones; in checked studies, under half of the deficit traces to unresolved V genes, and the cause of the others is not known. The sample data list under 350,000 clones, and around 85% of these were observed just once. The ten top clones hold roughly 0.99% of the sample. The sequencing sample was made of PBMCs. These receptors all come from a woman between 18 and 29 years old in good health and CMV-seronegative.

In its sample, this clone was seen a few times. The CDR3 loop is CASSYRQGGNEKLFF. For the CDR3, the DNA is TGTGCCAGCAGTTACAGGCAGGGAGGTAATGAAAAACTGTTTTTT. The V call is TRBV6-5, the J call TRBJ1-4, with D tentatively TRBD1 (5 bases). The V gene's germline CDR1 is MNHEY and CDR2 SVGAGI. Trimming cost V 2 bases and J 4 bases, with 11 bases left between them. The CDR3 is made up of 15 amino acids.

This chain joins TRBV7-3 and TRBJ1-2; tentative D call: TRBD1 (6 bases). CDR1 and CDR2 from the germline V gene are SGHTA and FQGTGA. CDR3 length: 13 residues. The V end was cut by 5 bases, the J end by 7 bases, with 14 bases between. The CDR3 region has the DNA TGTGCCAGCAGCCCCTCAGGGGTGGCTGGCTACACCTTC. It yields the protein CASSPSGVAGYTF. The full variable domain, in which reference TRBV7-3 and TRBJ1-2 provide the parts outside the CDR3, is GAGVSQTPSNKVTEKGKYVELRCDPISGHTALYWYRQSLGQGPEFLIYFQGTGAADDSGLPNDRFFAVRPEGSVSTLKIQRTERGDSAVYLCASSPSGVAGYTFGSGTRLTVV.

CDR3 protein: CASSPRPTGLNTEAFF. The CDR3 region has the DNA TGTGCCAGCAGTCCACGGCCGACAGGACTGAACACTGAAGCTTTCTTT. The V call is TRBV27, the J call TRBJ1-1, with D possibly being TRBD1 (6 bases). Trimming shortened V by 5 bases and J by 0 bases, and 16 bases separated the two germline ends. The CDR3 loop spans 16 amino acids. In germline, CDR1 is MNHEY, CDR2 SMNVEV (reference sequence).

The sample holds one count of this clone. The J gene is TRBJ1-1, the V gene TRBV5-1, with 7 bases fitting TRBD1. J gave up 1 base and V 4 bases, and 4 bases lay outside the gene matches. This CDR3 has 14 residues. Germline assignment: CDR1 SGHRS and CDR2 YFSETQ. CDR3 nucleotide sequence: TGCGCCAGCAGCGTGTACAGGGGGAACACTGAAGCTTTCTTT. It codes for CASSVYRGNTEAFF.

The chain is built from TRBV9 and TRBJ2-2, with D maybe TRBD2 (6 bases). Germline loops: CDR1 SGDLS, CDR2 YYNGEE. The CDR3 is made up of 16 amino acids. V lost 3 bases, J lost 0 bases, and 12 bases lay in between. This chain's CDR3 is CASSARGGANTGELFF. The CDR3 DNA follows: TGTGCCAGCAGCGCCCGCGGCGGGGCGAACACCGGGGAGCTGTTTTTT.

The chain links TRBV18 to TRBJ2-1; D is possibly TRBD1 (5 bases). Germline values: CDR1 KGHSH, CDR2 LQKENI. With 2 bases removed from V and 1 base from J, the gap between germline ends came to 12 bases. The CDR3 runs to 16 residues. CDR3: CASSPSTVRSYNEQFF. In DNA, the CDR3 is TGTGCCAGCTCACCATCGACAGTGAGGTCCTACAATGAGCAGTTCTTC.

This clone was counted a single time. The gene calls are TRBV5-6 and TRBJ1-2; no clear D. Trimming took 1 base from V and 4 from J, leaving 11 bases between them. Germline CDR1 SGHDT, CDR2 YYEEEE. The CDR3 runs 14 residues. The CDR3 here is CASSLNVGLYGYTF. The CDR3 DNA reads TGTGCCAGCAGCTTGAACGTGGGCCTCTATGGCTACACCTTC.

This chain joins TRBV19 and TRBJ1-2; 9 nucleotides match TRBD1. The CDR3 spans 14 residues. Germline V gene lookup returns CDR1 LNHDA and CDR2 SQIVND (reference sequence). V lost 5 bases, J lost 8 bases, and 9 bases stayed unmatched. As DNA, the CDR3 is TGTGCCAGTAGTCAAACAGGGGGCGTCTACGGCTACACCTTC. This sequence encodes CASSQTGGVYGYTF.

This chain joins TRBV29-1 and TRBJ1-1; no firm D call. Germline loops: CDR1 SQVTM, CDR2 ANQGSEA. The V end was cut by 0 bases, the J end by 2 bases, with 4 bases between. The CDR3 extends over 12 amino acids. CDR3 in amino acids: CSVEEGNTEAFF. Written as DNA, the CDR3 is TGCAGCGTTGAAGAGGGCAACACTGAAGCTTTCTTT.

The genes are TRBV6-5 and TRBJ1-1, with D tentatively TRBD1 (6 bases). The CDR3 length is 15 residues. Per the germline V gene, CDR1 is MNHEY and CDR2 is SVGAGI. V was cut by 6 bases and J by 3 bases, with 17 bases left in between. CDR3 DNA: TGTGCCAGCAGCCTCAGGGGCTGGGTCGACACTGAAGCTTTCTTT. Its protein is CASSLRGWVDTEAFF.

The chain uses TRBV7-9 and TRBJ2-7, with D possibly being TRBD1 (7 bases). The V end was cut by 10 bases, the J end by 5 bases, with 18 bases between. The CDR3 contains 13 residues. The V gene's germline CDR1 is SEHNR and CDR2 FQNEAQ (reference sequence). The CDR3 spells CATQGVRENEQYF. CDR3 coding DNA: TGTGCCACCCAGGGGGTACGGGAGAACGAGCAGTACTTC.

The genes are TRBV5-1 and TRBJ1-2; no reliable D call. Germline CDR1 and CDR2: SGHRS and YFSETQ. Trimming left V 0 bases short and J 5 bases short, with 20 bases between. The CDR3 length is 17 residues. In DNA, the CDR3 is TGCGCCAGCAGCTTGGCCTTGGGCGGGAGGTCGCCTTATGGCTACACCTTC. It specifies CASSLALGGRSPYGYTF.

The chain is built from TRBV7-3 and TRBJ1-1, with unresolved D. CDR1 is SGHTA, CDR2 FQGTGA, per germline. There are 13 residues in the CDR3. Trimming pared 2 bases from V and 1 base from J, leaving 5 bases between. The CDR3 protein is CASSLSGNTEAFF. CDR3 DNA sequence: TGTGCCAGCAGCTTATCGGGGAACACTGAAGCTTTCTTT.

The chain has TRBV6-5 and TRBJ2-3; 8 bases match TRBD1. The V gene's germline CDR1 is MNHEY and CDR2 SVGAGI. This CDR3 is built from 15 residues. Trimming at V came to 2 bases and at J to 0 bases, leaving 1 base not matched to a gene. CDR3 loop: CASSYGDRSTDTQYF. CDR3 nucleotides: TGTGCCAGCAGTTACGGGGACAGGAGCACAGATACGCAGTATTTT.

The chain couples TRBV5-6 to TRBJ2-1, with 13 bases fitting TRBD2. The CDR3 spans 15 residues. V lost 5 bases to trimming and J lost 10 bases; unmatched junction nucleotides: 9. Germline V gene sequence: CDR1 SGHDT, CDR2 YYEEEE. The CDR3 here is CASSGGTSGIEEQFF. The CDR3 coding sequence is TGTGCCAGCAGTGGCGGGACTAGCGGGATCGAAGAGCAGTTCTTC.

V and J are TRBV18 and TRBJ2-7, with TRBD1 identical over 10 bases. Unmatched junction bases numbered 11, after V lost 3 bases and J lost 6 bases. CDR3 size: 16 residues. The germline V gene encodes CDR1 KGHSH and CDR2 LQKENI. DNA of the CDR3: TGTGCCAGCTCACCCCAAGCCCCGACAGGGGGCAGCGAGCAGTACTTC. Translated: CASSPQAPTGGSEQYF.

This CDR3 is CASGGTVYEQYF. In DNA form, the CDR3 reads TGTGCCAGCGGCGGGACAGTCTACGAGCAGTACTTC. The chain couples TRBV27 to TRBJ2-7; TRBD1 might be the D (7 bases). CDR3 size: 12 residues. Germline V CDR1 and CDR2: MNHEY, SMNVEV (reference sequence). The germline V and J ends were trimmed by 8 bases and 3 bases, with 11 bases remaining between them.

This rearrangement joins TRBV30 to TRBJ2-1; TRBD2 matches at 9 bases. Germline trimming cut 4 bases from V and 16 bases from J; bases unmatched to any gene: 11. CDR1 and CDR2 (germline): GTSNPN, SVGIG (reference sequence). The CDR3 runs 12 residues. The CDR3 DNA sequence: TGTGCCTGGAAGGGGAGCGGGAGGTCTTTATTCTTC. Translated: CAWKGSGRSLFF.